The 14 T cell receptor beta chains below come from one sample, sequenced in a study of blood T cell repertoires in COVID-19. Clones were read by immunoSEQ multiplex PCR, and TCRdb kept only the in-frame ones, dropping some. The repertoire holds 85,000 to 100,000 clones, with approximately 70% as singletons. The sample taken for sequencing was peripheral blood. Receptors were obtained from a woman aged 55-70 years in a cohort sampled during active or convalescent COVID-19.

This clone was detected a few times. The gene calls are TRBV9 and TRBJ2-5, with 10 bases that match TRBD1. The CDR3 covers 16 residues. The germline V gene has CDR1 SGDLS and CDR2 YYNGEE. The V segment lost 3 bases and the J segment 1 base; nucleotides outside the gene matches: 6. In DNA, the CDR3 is TGTGCCAGCAGCGCAGGGACAGGGGCTCCCCAAGAGACCCAGTACTTC. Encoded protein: CASSAGTGAPQETQYF.

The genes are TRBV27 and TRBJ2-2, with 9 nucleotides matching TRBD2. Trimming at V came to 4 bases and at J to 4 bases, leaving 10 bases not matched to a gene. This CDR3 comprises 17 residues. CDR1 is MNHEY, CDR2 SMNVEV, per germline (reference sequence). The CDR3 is CASSSLGRGGFTGELFF. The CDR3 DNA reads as TGTGCCAGCAGTTCTCTCGGGCGGGGGGGCTTCACCGGGGAGCTGTTTTTT.

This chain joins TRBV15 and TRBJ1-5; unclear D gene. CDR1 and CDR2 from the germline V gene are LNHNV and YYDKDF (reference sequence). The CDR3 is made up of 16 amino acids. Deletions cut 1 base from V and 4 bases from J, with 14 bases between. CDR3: CATSRGRGEGNQPQHF. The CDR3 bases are TGTGCCACCAGCAGAGGTCGCGGTGAGGGTAATCAGCCCCAGCATTTT. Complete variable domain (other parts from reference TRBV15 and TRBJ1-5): DAMVIQNPRYQVTQFGKPVTLSCSQTLNHNVMYWYQQKSSQAPKLLFHYYDKDFNNEADTPDNFQSRRPNTSFCFLDIRSPGLGDTAMYLCATSRGRGEGNQPQHFGDGTRLSIL.

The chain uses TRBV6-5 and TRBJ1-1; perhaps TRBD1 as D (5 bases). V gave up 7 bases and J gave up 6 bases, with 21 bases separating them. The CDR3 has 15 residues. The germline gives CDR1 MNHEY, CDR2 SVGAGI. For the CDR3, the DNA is TGTGCCAGCACCCAGCAGGAGTCGACAGTACCTGAAGCTTTCTTT. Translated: CASTQQESTVPEAFF.

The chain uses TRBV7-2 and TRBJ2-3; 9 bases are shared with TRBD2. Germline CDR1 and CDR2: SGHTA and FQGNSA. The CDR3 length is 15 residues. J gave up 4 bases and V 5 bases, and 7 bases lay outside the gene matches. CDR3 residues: CASSNGLARSDTQYF. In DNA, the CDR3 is TGTGCCAGCAGCAACGGACTAGCGAGGTCAGATACGCAGTATTTT.

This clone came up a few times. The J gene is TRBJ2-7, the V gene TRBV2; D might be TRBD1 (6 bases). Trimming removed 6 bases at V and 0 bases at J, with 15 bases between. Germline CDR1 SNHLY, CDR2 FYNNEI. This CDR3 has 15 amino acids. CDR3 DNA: TGTGCCAGCAGAGCCGGGACACTATACTCCTACGAGCAGTACTTC. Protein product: CASRAGTLYSYEQYF.

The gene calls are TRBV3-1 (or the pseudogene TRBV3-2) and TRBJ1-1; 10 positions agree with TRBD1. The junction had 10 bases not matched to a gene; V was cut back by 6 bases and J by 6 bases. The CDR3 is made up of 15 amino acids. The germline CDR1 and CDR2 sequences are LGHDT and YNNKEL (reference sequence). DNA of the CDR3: TGTGCCAGCAGGCGTACCGGGACAGGGGTATCTGAAGCTTTCTTT. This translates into CASRRTGTGVSEAFF.

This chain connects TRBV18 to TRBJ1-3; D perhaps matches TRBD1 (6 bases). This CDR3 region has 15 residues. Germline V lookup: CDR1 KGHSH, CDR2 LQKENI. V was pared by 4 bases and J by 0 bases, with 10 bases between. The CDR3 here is CASSRVQGSGNTIYF. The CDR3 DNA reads TGTGCCAGCTCACGCGTACAGGGCTCTGGAAACACCATATATTTT.

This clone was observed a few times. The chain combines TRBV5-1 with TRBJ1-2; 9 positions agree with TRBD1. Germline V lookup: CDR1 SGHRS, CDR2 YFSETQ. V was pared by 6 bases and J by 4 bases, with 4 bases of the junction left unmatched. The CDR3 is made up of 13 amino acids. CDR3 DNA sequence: TGCGCCAGCACGGAGGGACAGGGCTATGGCTACACCTTC. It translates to CASTEGQGYGYTF. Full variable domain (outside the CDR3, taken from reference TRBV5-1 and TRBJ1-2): KAGVTQTPRYLIKTRGQQVTLSCSPISGHRSVSWYQQTPGQGLQFLFEYFSETQRNKGNFPGRFSGRQFSNSRSEMNVSTLELGDSALYLCASTEGQGYGYTFGSGTRLTVV.

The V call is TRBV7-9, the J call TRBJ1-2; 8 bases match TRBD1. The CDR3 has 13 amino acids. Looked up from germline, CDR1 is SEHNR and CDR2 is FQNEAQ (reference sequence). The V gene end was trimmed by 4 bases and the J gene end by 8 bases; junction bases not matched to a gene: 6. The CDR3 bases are TGTGCCAGCAGCTCTCAGGCAGGGGGCGGCTACACCTTC. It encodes CASSSQAGGGYTF.

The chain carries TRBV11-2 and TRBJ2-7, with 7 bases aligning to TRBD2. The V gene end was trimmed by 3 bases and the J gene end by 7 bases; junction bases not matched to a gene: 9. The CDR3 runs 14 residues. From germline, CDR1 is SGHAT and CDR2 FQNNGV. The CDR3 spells CASSFVAGGGEQYF. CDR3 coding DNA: TGTGCCAGCAGCTTTGTAGCGGGTGGTGGGGAGCAGTACTTC.

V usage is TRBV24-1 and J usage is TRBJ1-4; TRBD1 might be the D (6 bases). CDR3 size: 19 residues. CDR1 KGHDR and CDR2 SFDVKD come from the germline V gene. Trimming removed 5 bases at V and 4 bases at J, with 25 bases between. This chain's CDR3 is CATSGSSPGHRDDNEKLFF. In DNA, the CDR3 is TGTGCCACCAGTGGGTCATCCCCCGGTCACAGGGACGATAATGAAAAACTGTTTTTT.

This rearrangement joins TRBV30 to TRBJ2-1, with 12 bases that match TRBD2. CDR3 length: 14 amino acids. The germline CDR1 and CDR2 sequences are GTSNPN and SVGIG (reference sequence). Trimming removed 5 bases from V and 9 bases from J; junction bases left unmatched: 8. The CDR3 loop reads CAWDLAGGRGEQFF. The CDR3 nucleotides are TGTGCCTGGGACCTAGCGGGGGGGCGTGGTGAGCAGTTCTTC.

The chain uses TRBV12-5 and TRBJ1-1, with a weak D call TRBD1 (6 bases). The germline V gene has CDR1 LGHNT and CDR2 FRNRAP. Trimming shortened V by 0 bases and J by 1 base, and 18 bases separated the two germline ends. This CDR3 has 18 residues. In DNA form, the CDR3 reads TGTGCTAGTGGTTTGGTCCGAACAGGGAGGGCACCGAACACTGAAGCTTTCTTT. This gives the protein CASGLVRTGRAPNTEAFF.